Listed below are T cell receptor beta chains from one sample, sequenced in a study of cytomegalovirus exposure and HLA in healthy donors. TCRdb's table, derived via immunoSEQ multiplex PCR, lists solely in-frame clones and lacks some. The sample carries 210,000 or so clones, about 83% recorded once. Material: PBMCs. Every receptor here comes from a man aged 35 to 55 in good health and CMV-seronegative. Each CDR3 is given with its conserved first and last residue. A D gene is named only where the DNA matches it firmly. The listing skips clone size in some rows; elsewhere it reads once, few, many or a size class.

>NA|TRBD1|TRBV7-9|TRBJ2-7
TGTGCCAGCAGCTCACCCGGGACAGGGGTCTACGAGCAGTACTTC
CASSSPGTGVYEQYF
>NA|NA|TRBV7-9|TRBJ2-2
TGTGCCAGCAGCTTACTTCTTGCCGGGGAGCTGTTTTTT
CASSLLLAGELFF
>once|NA|TRBV9|TRBJ1-2
TGTGCCAGCAGCGGAGGACAGATCTATGGCTACACCTTC
CASSGGQIYGYTF
>NA|TRBD2|TRBV7-2|TRBJ2-5
TGTGCCAGCAGCTTAGCGCTTGGCGGGGGGCAAGAGACCCAGTACTTC
CASSLALGGGQETQYF
>few|NA|TRBV7-9|TRBJ2-4
TGTGCCAGCAGCTTAGCTGAGGACAGAAACATTCAGTACTTC
CASSLAEDRNIQYF
>NA|TRBD1|TRBV5-1|TRBJ2-2
TGCGCCAGCAGAGAAAGCGGACAGGTTAACACCGGGGAGCTGTTTTTT
CASRESGQVNTGELFF
>NA|NA|TRBV5-5|TRBJ2-3
TGTGCCAGCAGCCCGGGGAGCACAGATACGCAGTATTTT
CASSPGSTDTQYF
>NA|NA|TRBV6-1|TRBJ2-7
TGTGCCAGCAGTACCGGGTGGGGGAGGTCATACGAGCAGTACTTC
CASSTGWGRSYEQYF
>NA|NA|TRBV28|TRBJ2-7
TGTGCCAGCAGCTCCTCGGTCCAGCAGTACTTC
CASSSSVQQYF
>once|NA|TRBV4-3|TRBJ2-5
TGCGCCAGCAGCCAAGATTCACAGAGTAAGGAGACCCAGTACTTC
CASSQDSQSKETQYF
>NA|NA|TRBV5-4|TRBJ2-5
TGTGCCAGCAGCTTGGCCGGATCGGATCCGGGGGAGACCCAGTACTTC
CASSLAGSDPGETQYF
>NA|TRBD1|TRBV4-3|TRBJ2-2
TGCGCCAGCAGCCATGCGGACAGGGCCAGTACCGGGGAGCTGTTTTTT
CASSHADRASTGELFF
>NA|TRBD1|TRBV4-1|TRBJ2-7
TGCGCCAGCAGCCCTGGACAGGGGGCTTCCTACGAGCAGTACTTC
CASSPGQGASYEQYF
>NA|NA|TRBV5-1|TRBJ2-5
TGCGCCAGCAGCTTTTCTTCAGGGGAAGAGACCCAGTACTTC
CASSFSSGEETQYF
>NA|NA|TRBV13|TRBJ2-7
TGTGCCAGCAGCTCCCCCTCGGACAGTCCCTACGAGCAGTACTTC
CASSSPSDSPYEQYF
>NA|NA|TRBV4-2|TRBJ1-1
TGTGCCAGCAGCCAAGGAGACATTAACACTGAAGCTTTCTTT
CASSQGDINTEAFF
>NA|NA|TRBV10-2|TRBJ1-1
TGCGCCAGCAGTGAGTCGAATGGGAGGGTGACTGAAGCTTTCTTT
CASSESNGRVTEAFF
>NA|NA|TRBV6-6|TRBJ1-2
TGTGCCAGCAGTCCGAACTATGGCTACACCTTC
CASSPNYGYTF
>NA|NA|TRBV28|TRBJ2-7
TGTGCCAGCATATCTAGCGCCCTAATATACGAGCAGTACTTC
CASISSALIYEQYF
>NA|NA|TRBV7-9|TRBJ1-1
TGTTCCAGCAGCGAAGGGGGTACTGAAGCTTTCTTT
CSSSEGGTEAFF
>NA|NA|TRBV18|TRBJ1-4
TGTGCCAGCTCACCGGAGGTTGCACTCCATGAAAAACTGTTTTTT
CASSPEVALHEKLFF
>NA|NA|TRBV15|TRBJ2-5
TGTGCCACCAGCGCTCGGGGATGGTACCAAGAGACCCAGTACTTC
CATSARGWYQETQYF
>NA|NA|TRBV5-1|TRBJ2-2
TGCGCCAGCAGCTTAACACCGAACACCGGGGAGCTGTTTTTT
CASSLTPNTGELFF
>NA|NA|TRBV18|TRBJ1-1
TGTGCCAGCTCACCACAGGGGTCGAACACTGAAGCTTTCTTT
CASSPQGSNTEAFF
>NA|NA|TRBV18|TRBJ1-3
TGTGCCAGCTCACCAAGGGAGCGGGGAAACACCATATATTTT
CASSPRERGNTIYF
>NA|NA|TRBV15|TRBJ1-1
TGTGCCACCAGCAGAGATTCGACAGGAGCCTGGGTCACTGAAGCTTTCTTT
CATSRDSTGAWVTEAFF
>NA|NA|TRBV19|TRBJ2-3
TGTGCCAGTAGTCCGTCCACCGGGTCAGATACGCAGTATTTT
CASSPSTGSDTQYF
>NA|TRBD1|TRBV7-2|TRBJ1-6
TGTGCCAGCAGGCCGGACAGGGTGAATTCACCCCTCCACTTT
CASRPDRVNSPLHF
>NA|NA|TRBV9|TRBJ2-1
TGTGCCAGCAGCACTTCCCGGACAGAAGGTTCCAATGAGCAGTTCTTC
CASSTSRTEGSNEQFF
>NA|NA|TRBV10-3|TRBJ1-1
TGTGCCATCAGTGAGTCCCCCCGGACTATAGCTTTCTTT
CAISESPRTIAFF
>once|NA|TRBV5-1|TRBJ1-2
TGCGCCAGCAGCCGGAGGGAGTTTGACTATGGCTACACCTTC
CASSRREFDYGYTF
>NA|NA|TRBV18|TRBJ2-3
TGTGCCAGCTCACCAGGCGGCCCCCCGTATTTT
CASSPGGPPYF
>NA|NA|TRBV27|TRBJ2-1
TGTGCCAGCAGTTTGTCTCAGTCAGCCTACAATGAGCAGTTCTTC
CASSLSQSAYNEQFF
>NA|NA|TRBV6-1|TRBJ1-5
TGTGCCAGCAGTGAAGCGGCGGAGGTCGGTCAGCCCCAGCATTTT
CASSEAAEVGQPQHF
>NA|TRBD1|TRBV7-4|TRBJ1-1
TGTGCCAGCAGCTCCGGGACAGGGGGCGGCCCCGACACTGAAGCTTTCTTT
CASSSGTGGGPDTEAFF